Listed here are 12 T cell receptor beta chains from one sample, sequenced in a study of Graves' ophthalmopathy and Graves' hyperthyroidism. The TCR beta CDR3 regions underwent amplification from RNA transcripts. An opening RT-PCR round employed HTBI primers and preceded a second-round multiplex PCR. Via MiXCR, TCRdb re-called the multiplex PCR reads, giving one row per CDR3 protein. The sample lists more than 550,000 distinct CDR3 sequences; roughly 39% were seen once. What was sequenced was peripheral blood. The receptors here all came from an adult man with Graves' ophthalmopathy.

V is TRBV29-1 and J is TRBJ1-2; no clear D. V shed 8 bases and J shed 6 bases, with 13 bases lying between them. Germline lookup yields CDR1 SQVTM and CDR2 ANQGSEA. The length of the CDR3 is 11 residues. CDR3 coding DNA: TGCAGCTTAGCTGGGTTTGATGGCTACACCTTC. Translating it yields CSLAGFDGYTF.

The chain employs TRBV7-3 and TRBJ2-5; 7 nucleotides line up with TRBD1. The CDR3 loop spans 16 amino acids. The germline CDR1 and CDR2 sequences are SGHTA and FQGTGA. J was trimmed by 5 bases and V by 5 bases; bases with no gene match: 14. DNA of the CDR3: TGTGCCAGCAGCACTCCCCCGGGACAGATTACGGAGACCCAGTACTTC. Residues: CASSTPPGQITETQYF.

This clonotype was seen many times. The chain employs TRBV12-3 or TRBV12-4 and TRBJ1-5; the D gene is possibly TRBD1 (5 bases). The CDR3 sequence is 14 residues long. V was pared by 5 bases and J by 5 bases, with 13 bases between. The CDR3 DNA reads TGTGCCAGCAGTCCAACGGGGGGACATCAGCCCCAGCATTTT. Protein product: CASSPTGGHQPQHF.

In DNA, the CDR3 is TGTGCCAGCAGCTTAGGCTCAGGGGGTGTTGAGACCCAGTACTTC. Amino acid sequence: CASSLGSGGVETQYF. J is TRBJ2-5 and V is TRBV7-9, with 7 bases fitting TRBD1. The V gene's germline CDR1 is SEHNR and CDR2 FQNEAQ (reference sequence). With V trimmed by 1 base and J by 5 bases, 7 bases remained unmatched. This CDR3 has 15 residues.

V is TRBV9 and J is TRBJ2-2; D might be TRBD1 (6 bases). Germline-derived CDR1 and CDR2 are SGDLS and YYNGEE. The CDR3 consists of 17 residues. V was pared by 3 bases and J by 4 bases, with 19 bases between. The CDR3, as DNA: TGTGCCAGCAGCGCCTCTGGGGGCAGCCCTTCCACCGGGGAGCTGTTTTTT. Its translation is CASSASGGSPSTGELFF.

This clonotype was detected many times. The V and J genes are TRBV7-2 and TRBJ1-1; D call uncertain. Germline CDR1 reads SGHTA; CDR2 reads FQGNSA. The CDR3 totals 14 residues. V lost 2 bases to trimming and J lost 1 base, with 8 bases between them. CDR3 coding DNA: TGTGCCAGCAGCTTAAATGGCGGGAACACTGAAGCTTTCTTT. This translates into CASSLNGGNTEAFF.

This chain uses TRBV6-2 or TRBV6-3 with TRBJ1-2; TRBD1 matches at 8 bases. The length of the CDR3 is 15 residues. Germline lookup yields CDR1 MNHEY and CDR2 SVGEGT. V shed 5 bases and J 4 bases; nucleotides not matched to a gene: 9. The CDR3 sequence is CASSPGGTGGYGYTF. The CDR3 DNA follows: TGTGCCAGCAGTCCCGGAGGCACAGGGGGCTATGGCTACACCTTC.

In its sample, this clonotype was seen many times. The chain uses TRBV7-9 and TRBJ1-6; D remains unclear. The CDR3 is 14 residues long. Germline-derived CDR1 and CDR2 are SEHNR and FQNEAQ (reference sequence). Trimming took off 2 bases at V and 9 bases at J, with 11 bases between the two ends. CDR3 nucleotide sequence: TGTGCCAGCAGCTTAACGGGTCTTAGTTCACCCCTCCACTTT. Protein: CASSLTGLSSPLHF.

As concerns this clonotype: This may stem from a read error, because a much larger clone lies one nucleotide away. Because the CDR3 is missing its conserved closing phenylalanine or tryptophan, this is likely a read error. In DNA, the CDR3 is TGTGCCAGCAGCTTGGATCTGGGAGGACCGACGACCTACGAGCAGTACCTC. It encodes CASSLDLGGPTTYEQYL. V gene TRBV5-6 combines with J gene TRBJ2-7, with TRBD2 as a possible D gene (6 bases). The V gene lost 0 bases and the J gene lost 2 bases, with 18 bases spanning the gap. This CDR3 has 17 residues. Germline values: CDR1 SGHDT, CDR2 YYEEEE.

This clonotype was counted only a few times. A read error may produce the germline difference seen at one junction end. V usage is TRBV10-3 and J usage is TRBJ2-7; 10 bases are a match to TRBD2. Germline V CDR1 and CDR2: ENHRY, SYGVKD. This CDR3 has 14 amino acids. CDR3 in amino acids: CASSGLAGGPEQYF. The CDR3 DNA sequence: TGTGCCAGCAGTGGATTAGCGGGAGGCCCCGAGCAGTACTTC.

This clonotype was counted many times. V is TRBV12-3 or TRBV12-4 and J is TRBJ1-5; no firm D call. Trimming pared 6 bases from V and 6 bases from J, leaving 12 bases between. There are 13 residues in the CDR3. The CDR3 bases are TGTGCCAGCAGAATGTCGGAGCTTCAGCCCCAGCATTTT. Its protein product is CASRMSELQPQHF.

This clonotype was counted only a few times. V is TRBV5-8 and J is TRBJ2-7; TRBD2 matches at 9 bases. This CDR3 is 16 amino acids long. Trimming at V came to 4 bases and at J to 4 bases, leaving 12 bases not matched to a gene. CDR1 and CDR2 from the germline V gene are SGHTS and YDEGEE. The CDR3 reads CASSRTISGSSYEQYV. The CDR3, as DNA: TGTGCCAGCAGCAGGACGATTAGCGGGAGTAGTTACGAGCAGTACGTC.